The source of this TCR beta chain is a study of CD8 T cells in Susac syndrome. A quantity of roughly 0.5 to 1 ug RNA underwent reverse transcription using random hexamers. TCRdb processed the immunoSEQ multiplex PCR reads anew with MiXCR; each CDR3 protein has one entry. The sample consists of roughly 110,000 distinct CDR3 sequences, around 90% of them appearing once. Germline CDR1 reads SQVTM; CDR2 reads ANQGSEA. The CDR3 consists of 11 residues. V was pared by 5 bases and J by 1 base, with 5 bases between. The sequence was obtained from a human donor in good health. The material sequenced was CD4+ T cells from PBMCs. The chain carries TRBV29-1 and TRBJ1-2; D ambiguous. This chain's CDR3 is CSVRDNYGYTF. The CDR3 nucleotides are TGCAGCGTTCGAGATAACTATGGCTACACCTTC.